This T cell receptor (beta chain) was found in a study of molecular identifiers for immune sequencing clone quantification. Study-level points and caveats: The study found clones above 20 RNA copies held over 99% of effector molecules and under 1% in naive cells.

On this clonotype: Its antigen is not identified. Germline is not matched at one junction end, which may reflect a read error.

TCRdb passed the PCR reads through MiXCR, listing each CDR3 protein once. The top ten clones hold roughly 0.85% of a sample with about 640,000 distinct CDR3 sequences, around 20% of them seen once. Per germline, CDR1 MGHDK and CDR2 SYGVNS. The CDR3 sequence is 18 residues long. When naive CD8 T cells were sorted, they were gated as CD8+CD4-CCR7+CD45RA+. The chain links TRBV25-1 to TRBJ2-3; 10 bases map to TRBD2. The clonotype originates from a human donor in good health. Some libraries in this study had Jurkat cell RNA spiked in. Sequencing input: naive CD8+ T cells from blood, with Jurkat cell RNA spiked in. Specified subset: FACS-sorted CD8+CD4-CCR7+CD45RA+ naive T cells. DNA of the CDR3: TGTGCCAGCAGTGAATCCGGTAGCGGGAGGCCGAGCACAGATACGCAGTGTTTT. Translated: CASSESGSGRPSTDTQCF.